Below, 31 T cell receptor beta chains from the same sample are listed, as sequenced in a study of tumor and adjacent non-tumor tissue in lung cancer. Three rounds of nested PCR, following a modified ARM-PCR protocol, produced the TCRbeta library. TCRdb itself ran the multiplex PCR reads through MiXCR, one entry per CDR3 protein. The sample carries approximately 150,000 distinct CDR3 sequences, about 71% recorded once. RNA was extracted from bulk tissue without any cell sorting. The sequenced sample consisted of lung tumor tissue. Receptors were obtained from a man aged 60-69 years with small cell lung cancer.

This clonotype occurred once. The chain carries TRBV4-1 and TRBJ1-1, with D perhaps TRBD1 (5 bases). Germline values: CDR1 MGHRA, CDR2 YSYEKL. This CDR3 contains 17 residues. The V and J ends lost 0 bases and 3 bases respectively, with 17 bases between them. CDR3 loop: CASSQDPGAARDTEAFF. DNA of the CDR3: TGCGCCAGCAGCCAAGACCCCGGGGCAGCCAGGGACACTGAAGCTTTCTTT.

Concerning this clonotype itself: The junction does not match germline at one end; this may be a read error. The gene calls are TRBV4-2 and TRBJ2-7; D possibly corresponds to TRBD1 (6 bases). This CDR3 comprises 18 residues. CDR1 LGHNA and CDR2 YNFKEQ come from the germline V gene. The DNA for the CDR3 is TGTGTCAGCAGCCAAGCTTCGAGGTGGGCACAGGGCGTGGGCGAGCTGTACTTC. Translation: CVSSQASRWAQGVGELYF.

On this clonotype: One end of the junction does not line up with germline, which may come from a read error. This chain joins TRBV6-5 and TRBJ1-2, with D possibly matching TRBD1 (5 bases). Germline lookup yields CDR1 MNHEY and CDR2 SVGAGI. The CDR3 has 15 residues. The CDR3 DNA is TGTGCCAGCAGTTACTTGAGGGGAAATAACTATGGCGACACCTTC. Translating gives CASSYLRGNNYGDTF.

A remark on this clonotype: One junction end does not reproduce the germline sequence, and a read error may be involved. The J gene is TRBJ2-3, the V gene TRBV11-2; no clear D gene. Per the germline V gene, CDR1 is SGHAT and CDR2 is FQNNGV. This CDR3 spans 14 amino acids. Here the CDR3 reads CACSLACETDTQYF. The CDR3 DNA is TGTGCCTGCAGCTTAGCATGTGAAACAGATACGCAGTATTTT.

The chain employs TRBV20-1 and TRBJ2-1; weak D call: TRBD2 (5 bases). This CDR3 comprises 13 residues. The germline gives CDR1 DFQATT, CDR2 SNEGSKA (reference sequence). The V gene lost 8 bases and the J gene lost 9 bases, with 20 bases spanning the gap. CDR3 nucleotide sequence: TGCAGTACTGGAGACCCTAAGGAGGCTGAGCAGTTCTTC. It translates to CSTGDPKEAEQFF.

Remarks on this clonotype: The CDR3 does not end in the conserved phenylalanine or tryptophan, so this is likely a read error. The CDR3 sequence is CASSKGSGANVLTI. CDR3 DNA: TGTGCCAGCAGCAAGGGATCTGGGGCCAACGTCCTGACTATC. The V gene is TRBV11-2, the J gene TRBJ2-6, with no clear D. The V gene lost 5 bases and the J gene lost 1 base, with 6 bases spanning the gap. This CDR3 region has 14 residues. Germline CDR1 is SGHAT and CDR2 is FQNNGV.

A few counts support this clonotype. The CDR3 loop reads CASSEQFSYEQYV. For the CDR3, the DNA is TGTGCCAGCAGTGAACAGTTTTCCTACGAGCAGTACGTC. The V and J genes are TRBV6-1 and TRBJ2-7; D gene ambiguous. Germline lookup yields CDR1 MNHNS and CDR2 SASEGT. Trimming took off 2 bases at V and 1 base at J, with 6 bases between the two ends. The CDR3 totals 13 residues.

V is TRBV11-2 and J is TRBJ1-2; D remains unclear. CDR1 is SGHAT and CDR2 is FQNNGV in the germline V gene. The V gene lost 1 base and the J gene lost 2 bases, with 8 bases spanning the gap. This CDR3 is built from 14 residues. CDR3 DNA sequence: TGTGCCAGCAGCTTAGCTCATGCAAACTATGGCTACACCTTC. The encoded protein is CASSLAHANYGYTF.

As concerns this clonotype: At one end, the junction sequence differs from germline, possibly due to a read error. The chain has TRBV11-2 and TRBJ1-1; D is unresolved. The CDR3 is 13 residues long. Germline-derived CDR1 and CDR2 are SGHAT and FQNNGV. The chain's CDR3 is CASSLDGWTEAFF. The CDR3 nucleotides read TGTGCCAGCAGCTTAGACGGGTGGACTGAAGCATTCTTT.

This chain links TRBV6-2 or TRBV6-3 with TRBJ2-1; D is unclear. The CDR3 contains 15 residues. In germline, CDR1 is MNHEY, CDR2 SVGEGT. Trimming removed 6 bases from V and 4 bases from J, with 16 bases in between. CDR3 residues: CASSPLNGRYNEQFF. DNA for the CDR3: TGTGCCAGCAGCCCTCTTAACGGGCGATACAATGAGCAGTTCTTC.

This clonotype showed up just once. It may be a read error: a sequence one base away is much more abundant. The conserved closing phenylalanine or tryptophan is absent in this CDR3, likely reflecting a read error. The chain has TRBV20-1 and TRBJ2-5, with a weak D call TRBD1 (5 bases). The germline V gene encodes CDR1 DFQATT and CDR2 SNEGSKA (reference sequence). V lost 7 bases, J lost 4 bases, and 13 bases lay in between. The CDR3 spans 12 residues. CDR3 bases: TGCAGTGGTCAGGGCTTCGGAGAGACCCAGTACTTA. Its translation is CSGQGFGETQYL.

CDR3: CASRRARLMITEAFF. The CDR3 DNA sequence: TGTGCCAGCAGACGGGCACGGCTGATGATCACTGAAGCTTTCTTT. The chain combines TRBV11-2 with TRBJ1-1; D unclear. CDR1 is SGHAT, CDR2 FQNNGV, per germline. This CDR3 spans 15 amino acids. With 6 bases removed from V and 4 bases from J, the gap between germline ends came to 18 bases.

The V gene is TRBV11-1, the J gene TRBJ2-7; TRBD1 or TRBD2 may be the D gene (6 bases each). This CDR3 is 12 amino acids long. Trimming left V 7 bases short and J 10 bases short, with 17 bases between. Germline CDR1 SGHAT, CDR2 FQDESV (reference sequence). Here the CDR3 reads CASNGRGREQYF. The CDR3 region has the DNA TGTGCCAGCAACGGACGGGGGCGCGAACAGTACTTC.

This clonotype was recorded at least ten times. The chain carries TRBV6-1 and TRBJ2-1, with 15 nucleotides matching TRBD2. Germline loops: CDR1 MNHNS, CDR2 SASEGT. Unmatched junction bases numbered 2, after V lost 4 bases and J lost 4 bases. This CDR3 is 16 amino acids long. In nucleotides, the CDR3 is TGTGCCAGCAGTGGGGGACTAGCGGGAGGTTACAATGAGCAGTTCTTC. This gives the protein CASSGGLAGGYNEQFF.

This chain uses TRBV6-1 with TRBJ2-3, with a possible D match to TRBD2 (5 bases). The CDR3 sequence is 15 residues long. V shed 1 base and J shed 1 base, with 9 bases lying between them. Germline V CDR1 and CDR2: MNHNS, SASEGT. CDR3 protein: CASSEVAGGTDTQYF. CDR3 in DNA: TGTGCCAGCAGTGAAGTAGCCGGGGGCACAGATACGCAGTATTTT.

As to this clonotype: One end of the junction is discordant with germline, which a read error may explain. This chain uses TRBV11-2 with TRBJ2-7; 8 positions agree with TRBD2. The CDR3 extends over 12 amino acids. Germline CDR1 is SGHAT and CDR2 is FQNNGV. The CDR3 region is CSSSVGGVEQYF. CDR3 DNA sequence: TGTTCCAGCAGCGTCGGGGGGGTCGAGCAGTACTTC.

Notes on this clonotype: The germline gene is not matched at one end of the junction; a read error may be the cause. This rearrangement joins TRBV5-1 to TRBJ2-7; D not certain. The CDR3 loop spans 12 amino acids. Looked up from germline, CDR1 is SGHRS and CDR2 is YFSETQ. CDR3 amino acids: CASSTEDYEQYF. In DNA, the CDR3 is TGCGCTAGCAGCACAGAGGACTACGAGCAGTACTTC.

This clonotype is labeled medium-sized. The rearrangement joins TRBV11-2 to TRBJ2-7; possible D gene TRBD1, 5 bases. Germline CDR1 SGHAT, CDR2 FQNNGV. V was clipped by 1 base and J by 4 bases, with 5 bases between them. The CDR3 extends over 12 amino acids. CDR3 bases: TGTGCCAGCAGCTTAGGACAGTACGAGCAGTACGTC. Translated, it gives CASSLGQYEQYV.

About this clonotype: The CDR3 does not close with the conserved phenylalanine or tryptophan, likely indicating a read error. The V and J genes are TRBV20-1 and TRBJ2-1; 10 bases are a match to TRBD1. V was clipped by 7 bases and J by 3 bases; unmatched bases: 6. This CDR3 is 14 amino acids long. From germline, CDR1 is DFQATT and CDR2 SNEGSKA (reference sequence). The CDR3 coding sequence is TGCAGTGTCACCGGGACAGGGGACTACAATGAGCAGTTCTCC. This encodes CSVTGTGDYNEQFS.

The genes are TRBV11-1 and TRBJ2-1, with D hard to call. Germline V lookup: CDR1 SGHAT, CDR2 FQDESV (reference sequence). Trimming stripped 3 bases from V and 9 bases from J, with 9 bases between. This CDR3 is 12 amino acids long. Here the CDR3 reads CASSLEHLEQFF. The DNA of the CDR3 is TGTGCCAGCAGCTTGGAACATCTTGAGCAGTTCTTC. The variable domain in full, with the rest retrieved from reference TRBV11-1 and TRBJ2-1, is EAEVAQSPRYKITEKSQAVAFWCDPISGHATLYWYRQILGQGPELLVQFQDESVVDDSQLPKDRFSAERLKGVDSTLKIQPAELGDSAMYLCASSLEHLEQFFGPGTRLTVL.

This clonotype was detected a few times. The rearrangement links TRBV6-5 to TRBJ2-2; D possibly corresponds to TRBD2 (7 bases). The V end was cut by 6 bases, the J end by 6 bases, with 20 bases between. The CDR3 length is 16 residues. Per the germline V gene, CDR1 is MNHEY and CDR2 is SVGAGI. CDR3 sequence: CASRTLFLGGPGELFF. The DNA for the CDR3 is TGTGCCAGCAGAACCCTCTTTTTGGGGGGGCCCGGGGAGCTGTTTTTT.

Comments on this clonotype: One end of the junction does not line up with germline, which may come from a read error. This chain uses TRBV11-1 with TRBJ2-1; 9 bases agree with TRBD2. From germline, CDR1 is SGHAT and CDR2 FQDESV (reference sequence). This CDR3 contains 16 residues. The CDR3 loop reads CASSSGLAYRYNELFF. In DNA form, the CDR3 reads TGTGCCAGCAGCTCTGGACTAGCGTATCGGTATAATGAGCTGTTCTTC. Supplemented by reference TRBV11-1 and TRBJ2-1, the full variable domain reads EAEVAQSPRYKITEKSQAVAFWCDPISGHATLYWYRQILGQGPELLVQFQDESVVDDSQLPKDRFSAERLKGVDSTLKIQPAELGDSAMYLCASSSGLAYRYNELFFGPGTRLTVL.

For this clonotype: An end of the junction does not agree with germline; a read error may underlie this. The gene calls are TRBV30 and TRBJ2-1; no definite D call. The germline V gene encodes CDR1 GTSNPN and CDR2 SVGIG (reference sequence). This CDR3 spans 11 amino acids. CDR3 region: CAWSAGWAQLF. For the CDR3, the DNA is TGTGCCTGGAGCGCAGGTTGGGCGCAGTTATTC.

This clonotype was found many times. V usage is TRBV20-1 and J usage is TRBJ2-1; 9 bases agree with TRBD2. Unmatched junction bases numbered 8, after V lost 0 bases and J lost 8 bases. Germline V gives CDR1 DFQATT, CDR2 SNEGSKA (reference sequence). The CDR3 loop spans 15 amino acids. CDR3 DNA sequence: TGCAGTGCTAGAGATGGGTCTAGCGGGACCCATGAGCAGTTCTTC. Translation: CSARDGSSGTHEQFF.

Points on this clonotype: The final CDR3 position lacks the conserved phenylalanine or tryptophan, pointing to a likely read error. The genes are TRBV11-2 and TRBJ2-2; 8 nucleotides agree with TRBD2. CDR1 is SGHAT, CDR2 FQNNGV, per germline. The CDR3 has 14 amino acids. CDR3 in DNA: TGTGCCAGCAGTGGTAGCGGGAACAACGGGGAGCTGTTTTAT. Encoded protein: CASSGSGNNGELFY.

In regard to this clonotype: The conserved closing phenylalanine or tryptophan is absent in this CDR3, likely reflecting a read error. V is TRBV20-1 and J is TRBJ1-1; no clear D gene. Germline CDR1 reads DFQATT; CDR2 reads SNEGSKA (reference sequence). The CDR3 consists of 14 residues. V lost 0 bases and J lost 4, with 12 bases in between. CDR3 loop: CSARDRRGSTEAFI. The CDR3 DNA is TGCAGTGCTAGAGATCGGCGAGGAAGCACTGAAGCTTTCATT.

Concerning this clonotype: This clone may be a read error of a much larger clone one base away. The genes are TRBV6-6 and TRBJ2-5; D perhaps matches TRBD1 (6 bases). The CDR3 totals 14 residues. Germline CDR1 reads MNHNY; CDR2 reads SVGAGI (reference sequence). Between the trimmed V and J ends, which lost 10 bases and 3 bases, there was a span of 18 bases. The CDR3 protein is CANIPGQSKETQYF. The CDR3 coding sequence is TGTGCCAACATCCCCGGACAGTCTAAAGAGACCCAGTACTTC.

Notes on this clonotype: A read error may explain this, as a much larger clone is one base away. The rearrangement links TRBV7-9 to TRBJ2-2; D unresolved. Trimming cost V 5 bases and J 9 bases, with 13 bases left between them. Per germline, CDR1 SEHNR and CDR2 FQNEAQ (reference sequence). The CDR3 has 13 residues. The CDR3 protein is CASSLGPPRELFF. The CDR3 DNA follows: TGTGCCAGCAGCCTAGGACCACCCAGGGAGCTGTTTTTT.

Worth noting for this clonotype: The germline gene is not matched at one end of the junction; a read error may be the cause. The chain uses TRBV11-3 and TRBJ2-5; 9 bases align to TRBD1. CDR1 SGHNT and CDR2 YENEEA come from the germline V gene. This CDR3 has 15 amino acids. CDR3 sequence: CPSSADRGSHEAQYF. The CDR3 DNA follows: TGTCCCAGCAGCGCTGACAGGGGGTCCCATGAGGCCCAGTACTTC.

Comment on this clonotype: Because it lacks the conserved phenylalanine or tryptophan at the end, this CDR3 is likely a read error. The chain carries TRBV4-1 and TRBJ2-7; TRBD1 might be the D (5 bases). The germline gives CDR1 MGHRA, CDR2 YSYEKL. There are 14 residues in the CDR3. CDR3 amino acids: CSNSQERQSYEQYL. In DNA, the CDR3 is TGCTCCAACAGCCAAGAGCGACAGAGCTACGAGCAGTACTTG.

This clonotype was detected only a few times. It may be a read error: a sequence one base away is much more abundant. The CDR3 DNA follows: TGCAGCGTTACACAGGGGCACACAGATACGCAGTATTTT. The encoded protein is CSVTQGHTDTQYF. The V and J genes are TRBV29-1 and TRBJ2-3, with 7 positions matching TRBD1. V gave up 5 bases and J gave up 2 bases; unmatched junction bases: 4. Germline assignment: CDR1 SQVTM and CDR2 ANQGSEA. The CDR3 is made up of 13 amino acids.